This T cell receptor (beta chain) was found in a study of T cells in Graves' hyperthyroidism and ophthalmopathy. From RNA transcripts, TCR beta CDR3 regions were amplified. First-round RT-PCR targeting the TCR CDR3 was performed with the HTBI primer set. TCRdb analysed the multiplex PCR reads with MiXCR anew, one entry per CDR3 protein. The sample lists fewer than 500,000 distinct CDR3 sequences, 13% to 15% occurring once. This CDR3 has 12 residues. Germline CDR1 and CDR2: LGHDT and YNNKEL (reference sequence). This clonotype was observed a few times. A read error may account for a junction end that differs from germline.

The source is a woman in her 30s with Graves' ophthalmopathy. This chain uses TRBV3-1 with TRBJ1-3; D is unresolved. Sequenced material: blood. The chain's CDR3 is CASGNSGNTICF. DNA of the CDR3: TGTGCCAGCGGGAACTCTGGAAACACCATATGTTTT.